Sequencing of this T cell receptor (beta chain) was carried out in a study of T cells in Graves' hyperthyroidism and ophthalmopathy. From RNA transcripts, TCR beta CDR3 regions were amplified. First-round RT-PCR targeting the TCR CDR3 was performed with the HTBI primer set. TCRdb re-derived calls from the multiplex PCR reads in MiXCR, one entry per CDR3 protein. The data hold some 530,000 distinct CDR3 sequences, with roughly 23% observed a single time. Study results and limitations: The model's output predicted ophthalmopathy at a median of roughly 6.9 months prior to onset.

V was cut by 6 bases and J by 6 bases, with 14 bases left in between. CDR3 length: 13 residues. From germline, CDR1 is MNHNS and CDR2 SASEGT. Worth noting for this clonotype: The antigen is not known.

The sample taken for sequencing was blood. The TCR sequence derives from a woman aged 70 to 79 with Graves' ophthalmopathy. The chain employs TRBV6-1 and TRBJ1-1; maybe TRBD1 (5 bases). The CDR3 sequence is CASRRDAPPEAFF. The CDR3 DNA is TGTGCCAGCAGGAGGGACGCTCCCCCTGAAGCTTTCTTT.